This T cell receptor (beta chain) was obtained from a study of PD-1 blockade in classical Hodgkin lymphoma. This clone was observed a handful of times. Every patient was affected by relapse after autologous stem cell transplantation, while exposure to brentuximab vedotin was not uniform. Profiled with immunoSEQ multiplex PCR; TCRdb holds only in-frame clones, not every one. This table holds approximately 98,000 clones, about 88% found once. This CDR3 has 13 residues. The V end was cut by 7 bases, the J end by 7 bases, with 17 bases between. Germline V gene data show CDR1 as MDHEN and CDR2 as SYDVKM. The chain combines TRBV28 with TRBJ2-7; D possibly matches TRBD1 or TRBD2 (6 bases each). The sequences come from peripheral blood mononuclear cells (PBMCs), collected before the second cycle of nivolumab. This receptor was taken from a human donor with classical Hodgkin lymphoma. This CDR3 reads CASKKGVRGEQYF. The CDR3 coding sequence is TGTGCCAGCAAGAAGGGGGTTCGGGGGGAGCAGTACTTC.